The T cell receptor beta chain under discussion was sequenced for a study of T cell clusters in autoimmune cytopenias. Notes on the study in general: Active autoimmune hepatitis patients had about 3.3-fold fewer exclusive TRB clusters than healthy donors.

TRB was amplified from around 250 ng of peripheral blood genomic DNA per sample. Germline V gene lookup returns CDR1 DFQATT and CDR2 SNEGSKA (reference sequence). This CDR3 has 14 residues. TRB rearrangements were amplified by touch-down multiplex PCR with mixed TRB-A/B primers. TCRdb re-called the multiplex PCR reads and gives one entry per CDR3 protein, without DNA. The sample table sets out around 2,600 distinct CDR3 sequences. According to its frequency, this clonotype is medium-sized. Its antigen is unknown. The TCR was taken from a human donor with an autoimmune cytopenia or autoimmune hepatitis (not recorded which). The J gene is TRBJ1-2, the V gene TRBV20-1; TCRdb outputs TRBD1, but without DNA this stays unchecked. The sequenced material came from peripheral blood. CDR3: CSAIPQGQGFGYTF.